This TCR beta chain was found in a study of beta chain features in type 1 diabetes (dated by TCRdb to the late 2010s). About the study as a whole: Mean age, gender distribution, total cell number and subset yield were not different between patients and healthy donors. A total of about 100,000,000 sorted cells were examined across all samples, and RNA yield correlated strongly with the number of cells per subset. In the study, recently diagnosed type 1 diabetes patients and matched healthy donors were compared on the TCRB repertoires of their sorted circulating CD4+ T cell subsets. Naive and central memory subsets were obtained from all 30 or so donors, but regulatory and stem cell-like memory subsets were isolated from only 8 patients and 8 healthy donors. The investigation overall reported the following: The naive, central memory and regulatory TCRB repertoires appeared to resemble one another more closely among patients than among healthy donors. Because cDNA rather than genomic DNA was sequenced, highly expressing activated cells could have been over-represented, although no difference in activation and CD3 levels was found between groups. Only small numbers of individuals were included in the HLA sub-analyses, which left unresolved whether HLA type had any influence on TCRB rearrangement. PCR might favor shorter templates, but patient and control samples were amplified and corrected together, so any skew would affect both groups equally. Fewer insertions and more nucleotide deletions at VDJ recombination sites were observed in patients with type 1 diabetes, implying thymic rearrangement abnormalities. Type 1 diabetes patients showed a moderate but significant shortening of TCRB CDR3 length in all four CD4+ subsets.

Each donor gave one peripheral blood draw, approximately 110 mL on average, collected into heparinised tubes. Using a panel that included CD45RO, CCR7, CD25, CD127, CD95 and CD27, naive, central memory, regulatory and stem cell-like memory CD4+ T cells were sorted on a BD FACSAria II. Purity was above 95% for every sorted population. PBMCs were isolated right away by Lymphoprep density gradient centrifugation and were stained directly, without culture. So that batch effects would be minimized, each experiment stained and sorted samples in pairs, pairing one healthy donor with one patient. Here V drops 2 bases and J drops 10 bases, and the junction holds 10 bases not matched to any gene. The CDR3 numbers 15 residues from cysteine through phenylalanine. The sequence is cut down to CDR3 DNA, 45 bases in frame from base 1. Via the germline V gene (reference sequence), CDR1 is GTSNPN and CDR2 SVGIG. The entire isolated RNA was reverse transcribed using the High Capacity cDNA Reverse Transcription Kit, and thus expressed TCRB transcripts were sequenced. Naive, central memory and regulatory T cell samples underwent deep immunoSEQ sequencing, averaging roughly 3.3 million total reads per sample. After sorted cells were lysed in RLT buffer, RNA was extracted with DNase-treated RNeasy Micro or Mini kits, with the choice depending on cell number. To prevent cross-contamination, every cell subset was processed on its own, while patient and healthy donor samples were processed together. The immunoSEQ multiplex PCR was used to amplify TCRB sequences from cDNA, generating 87-bp fragments that spanned the CDR3 region. The amplicons were sequenced using the Illumina HiSeq platform. As for the original processing: Synthetic template baselines were used to correct PCR bias computationally, reads within Hamming distance 2 were collapsed together, and singletons that could not be merged were discarded. Reads were aligned to IMGT to assign V, D and J genes, CDR3 length, and insertions or deletions at six rearrangement sites. Within each subset, clonotype counts were normalized to sorted cell number, and only after that were true diversity and Gini coefficients computed with the tcR R package. Repertoire sharing was quantified using the overlap coefficient calculated on TCRB nucleotide sequences. As a proxy for the pre-selection repertoire, out-of-frame TCRB sequences from naive cells were analyzed. TCRdb holds this immuneACCESS table with in-frame rearrangements only. Some clones are missing; in checked studies, unresolved V genes explain under half, and the rest has no known cause. The V and J calls and the clone size are those of that table, but D and trimming were determined from the DNA. This sample has 450,000 to 550,000 clones in its table, and roughly 31% of those were observed once. The ten largest account for more than 0.055% of the sample.

This clone showed up just a few times. Its antigen remains unidentified. No base-level quality is on record; no much larger clone is a single base apart. The specimen was naive CD4+ T cells from blood. The cell subset or site label, as the study defines it: true naive CD4+ T cells. The chain was built from TRBV30 and TRBJ2-3; 12 bases in the junction line up with TRBD2. This clonotype originated in a man aged 18 to 35 in good health. The CDR3 protein: CAWSRLAGDRAAQYF. The DNA is as follows: TGTGCCTGGAGTCGACTAGCGGGAGACCGAGCGGCGCAGTATTTT.